A selection of T cell receptor beta chains follows, all from one sample in a study of T cell responses to AZD1222 COVID-19 vaccine. TCRdb's table, derived via immunoSEQ multiplex PCR, lists solely in-frame clones and lacks some. Of 67,000 or so clones in the sample, around 84% were seen once. The sequencing here drew on peripheral blood, taken on day 0 of AZD1222 vaccination. The receptors here all came from an adult in good health. CDR3s include the opening cysteine and the closing phenylalanine or tryptophan. D genes are given only for firm matches.

cdr3_length: 13; d_call: NA; v_call: TRBV15; j_call: TRBJ2-7; cdr3_nt: TGTGCCACCAGCAGAGACACGGGCTACGAGCAGTACTTC; cdr3_aa: CATSRDTGYEQYF
cdr3_length: 15; d_call: TRBD1; v_call: TRBV28; j_call: TRBJ2-1; cdr3_nt: TGTGCCAGCAGTGTCGGACAGGGACTTTACAATGAGCAGTTCTTC; cdr3_aa: CASSVGQGLYNEQFF
cdr3_length: 18; d_call: NA; v_call: TRBV6-2/TRBV6-3; j_call: TRBJ2-6; cdr3_nt: TGTGCCAGCAGTTACTCGATTTCATTGCGGCGTGGGGCCAACGTCCTGACTTTC; cdr3_aa: CASSYSISLRRGANVLTF
cdr3_length: 17; d_call: TRBD2; v_call: TRBV9; j_call: TRBJ2-2; cdr3_nt: TGTGCCAGCAGCGTAGTGGCGGGGGGCCCGGTCACCGGGGAGCTGTTTTTT; cdr3_aa: CASSVVAGGPVTGELFF
cdr3_length: 12; d_call: NA; v_call: TRBV30; j_call: TRBJ1-2; cdr3_nt: TGTGCCTGGACAGGCGCTAACTATGGCTACACCTTC; cdr3_aa: CAWTGANYGYTF
cdr3_length: 15; d_call: NA; v_call: TRBV6-4; j_call: TRBJ2-1; cdr3_nt: TGTGCCAGCAGTCAGGGTCCCAGCTCCTACAATGAGCAGTTCTTC; cdr3_aa: CASSQGPSSYNEQFF
cdr3_length: 15; d_call: TRBD1; v_call: TRBV7-2; j_call: TRBJ1-2; cdr3_nt: TGTGCCAGCAGCTTAAGGACAGGGGGTAACTATGGCTACACCTTC; cdr3_aa: CASSLRTGGNYGYTF
cdr3_length: 13; d_call: NA; v_call: TRBV3-1/TRBV3-2; j_call: TRBJ1-6; cdr3_nt: TGTGCCAGCAGCCAGGCTAACGCTTTGGAGCTCCACTTT; cdr3_aa: CASSQANALELHF
cdr3_length: 11; d_call: NA; v_call: TRBV7-2; j_call: TRBJ1-2; cdr3_nt: TGTGCCAGCAGCTTAGGGTCGGGCTACACCTTC; cdr3_aa: CASSLGSGYTF
cdr3_length: 12; d_call: NA; v_call: TRBV7-9; j_call: TRBJ1-6; cdr3_nt: TGTGCCAGCAGCCTGCCCCCGTCACCCCTCCACTTT; cdr3_aa: CASSLPPSPLHF